This TCR beta chain appears in the sequencing data of a study of T cell repertoires and Cas9 in healthy adults. Study background: Characterization of SpCas9-reactive CD4 and CD8 T cells covered multi-effector potency, cytotoxicity and lineage.

Trimming at V came to 2 bases and at J to 5 bases, leaving 9 bases not matched to a gene. Per germline, CDR1 GTSNPN and CDR2 SVGIG (reference sequence). This CDR3 region has 14 residues. Notes on this clone: Its target is not known.

Study-level results: SpCas9-reactive regulatory T cells reportedly mitigated SpCas9-reactive effector T cells in vitro.

Sequenced by immunoSEQ multiplex PCR; TCRdb stores in-frame clones only, minus some. The profile shows over 14,000 clones, nearly 90% of them singletons. The sequencing input was Tregs (CD4+, CD25+, CD127-, CD137-, CD154-) from PBMCs; culture status not recorded. The V gene is TRBV30, the J gene TRBJ2-7; the match to TRBD1 covers 7 bases. The clonotype originates from a human donor in good health. CDR3 bases: TGTGCCTGGAGTTCGGGACAGCCACGAAACGAGCAGTACTTC. Translated, it gives CAWSSGQPRNEQYF. Full variable domain (rest looked up from reference TRBV30 and TRBJ2-7): SQTIHQWPATLVQPVGSPLSLECTVEGTSNPNLYWYRQAAGRGLQLLFYSVGIGQISSEVPQNLSASRPQDRQFILSSKKLLLSDSGFYLCAWSSGQPRNEQYFGPGTRLTVT.